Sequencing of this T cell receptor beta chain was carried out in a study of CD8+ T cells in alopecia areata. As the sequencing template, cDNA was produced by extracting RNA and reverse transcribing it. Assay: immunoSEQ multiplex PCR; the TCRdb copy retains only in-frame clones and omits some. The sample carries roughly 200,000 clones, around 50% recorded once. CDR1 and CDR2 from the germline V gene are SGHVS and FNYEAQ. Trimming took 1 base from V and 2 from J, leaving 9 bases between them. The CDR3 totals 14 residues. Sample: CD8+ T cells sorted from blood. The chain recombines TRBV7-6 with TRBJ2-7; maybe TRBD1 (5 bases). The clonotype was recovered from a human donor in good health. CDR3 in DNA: TGTGCCAGCAGCTTAGAGACAGCTACCTACGAGCAGTACTTC. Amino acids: CASSLETATYEQYF. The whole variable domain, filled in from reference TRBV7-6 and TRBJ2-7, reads GAGVSQSPRYKVTKRGQDVALRCDPISGHVSLYWYRQALGQGPEFLTYFNYEAQQDKSGLPNDRFSAERPEGSISTLTIQRTEQRDSAMYRCASSLETATYEQYFGPGTRLTVT.